This TCR beta chain was profiled in a study of monozygotic twins with inflammatory bowel disease. Whole-study findings and limits: Twin concordance left repertoire similarity unchanged, with limited power a possible explanation for this lack of difference. Findings did not support one strong IBD-associated signal or clonotype.

Comments on this clonotype: Its antigen is undetermined.

Germline V gene sequence: CDR1 SGHAT, CDR2 FQNNGV. There are 15 residues in the CDR3. Every donor provided one blood sample measuring more than 2 ml. UMIs bearing a 6-nucleotide sample barcode were added through template switching. TCRdb re-called the 5' RACE reads and shows each CDR3 protein once, DNA omitted. This sample contains approximately 400,000 distinct CDR3 sequences. J is TRBJ2-7 and V is TRBV11-2; TCRdb names TRBD1, which stays unverified in the absence of DNA. Sequencing used blood. The receptor's source is a human donor with ulcerative colitis or Crohn's disease, or a healthy co-twin of an affected twin (not recorded which). The CDR3 here is CASSSRDRGLYEQYF.